This entry lists 27 T cell receptor beta chains sequenced from one sample in a study of OX40 agonist ivuxolimab in advanced cancers. The protocol was immunoSEQ multiplex PCR, while the TCRdb copy is restricted to in-frame clones and leaves out a portion. The sample lists around 54,000 clones, roughly 94% occurring once. The material was CD4+ or CD8+ T cells sorted from blood, obtained in a trial of the OX40 agonist ivuxolimab. The receptor source for this set is an adult with an advanced solid tumor such as melanoma, head and neck, liver or kidney cancer.

J is TRBJ2-7 and V is TRBV15, with 14 bases aligning to TRBD2. This CDR3 has 17 residues. Germline V gives CDR1 LNHNV, CDR2 YYDKDF (reference sequence). Unmatched junction bases numbered 10, after V lost 5 bases and J lost 4 bases. The CDR3: CATSLGLAGVKAYEQYF. Written as DNA, the CDR3 is TGTGCCACCAGCCTGGGACTAGCGGGAGTAAAGGCGTACGAGCAGTACTTC.

V and J are TRBV5-1 and TRBJ2-2; D might be TRBD2 (5 bases). Trimming pared 5 bases from V and 7 bases from J, leaving 12 bases between. This CDR3 region has 13 residues. CDR1 SGHRS and CDR2 YFSETQ come from the germline V gene. Here the CDR3 reads CASRADGSGELFF. The CDR3 nucleotides are TGCGCCAGCAGAGCGGACGGCAGCGGGGAGCTGTTTTTT.

The J gene is TRBJ2-3, the V gene TRBV7-9; D ambiguous. Per the germline V gene, CDR1 is SEHNR and CDR2 is FQNEAQ (reference sequence). V shed 4 bases and J shed 2 bases, with 7 bases lying between them. CDR3 length equals 13 residues. CDR3 loop: CASSSPYTDTQYF. CDR3 DNA sequence: TGTGCCAGCAGCTCCCCCTACACAGATACGCAGTATTTT.

This sequence joins TRBV5-1 and TRBJ2-1; 16 nucleotides match TRBD2. Germline values: CDR1 SGHRS, CDR2 YFSETQ. The CDR3 consists of 17 residues. Germline trimming cut 0 bases from V and 9 bases from J; bases unmatched to any gene: 6. Here the CDR3 reads CASSLAGLAGGPGEQFF. As DNA, the CDR3 is TGCGCCAGCAGCTTGGCGGGACTAGCGGGAGGGCCAGGTGAGCAGTTCTTC.

The rearrangement uses TRBV27 and TRBJ2-3; no clear D. This CDR3 comprises 13 residues. V was trimmed by 3 bases and J by 9 bases, leaving 13 bases between them. CDR1 MNHEY and CDR2 SMNVEV come from the germline V gene (reference sequence). This chain's CDR3 is CASSLILLSTQYF. CDR3 nucleotides: TGTGCCAGCAGTTTGATACTTCTGAGCACGCAGTATTTT.

The rearrangement uses TRBV7-9 and TRBJ2-7; 11 positions agree with TRBD2. V shed 3 bases, J shed 2 bases, and the junction held 6 bases outside the gene matches. The CDR3 totals 16 residues. Per germline, CDR1 SEHNR and CDR2 FQNEAQ (reference sequence). This CDR3 is CASSLATSGRAYEQYF. As DNA, the CDR3 is TGTGCCAGCAGCTTGGCTACTAGCGGGAGAGCCTACGAGCAGTACTTC.

This clone has a single count. This specimen includes other DNA sequences encoding the same CDR3. This chain uses TRBV4-1 with TRBJ1-4; TRBD1 is a possible D gene (5 bases). The CDR3 has 15 residues. Germline CDR1 and CDR2: MGHRA and YSYEKL. V lost 4 bases and J 5 bases, leaving 14 bases between the germline ends. CDR3 DNA: TGCGCCAGCAGCCCGACAGCCTCTTCGAATGAAAAACTGTTTTTT. Its protein is CASSPTASSNEKLFF.

The chain recombines TRBV4-1 with TRBJ2-7, with no clear D. The CDR3 loop spans 15 amino acids. The V end was cut by 0 bases, the J end by 6 bases, with 15 bases between. The germline V gene has CDR1 MGHRA and CDR2 YSYEKL. The CDR3 coding sequence is TGCGCCAGCAGCCAAGAGAATGGACGTCTTTTCGAGCAGTACTTC. Its translation: CASSQENGRLFEQYF.

This chain uses TRBV7-2 with TRBJ2-1; D is possibly TRBD2 (6 bases). Germline lookup yields CDR1 SGHTA and CDR2 FQGNSA. The V end was cut by 3 bases, the J end by 4 bases, with 16 bases between. CDR3 length equals 16 residues. The CDR3 nucleotides read TGTGCCAGCAGCTTGGGGGGAGACCCTAGGTACAATGAGCAGTTCTTC. It specifies CASSLGGDPRYNEQFF.

The count of this clone is one. The rearrangement joins TRBV4-1 to TRBJ1-2; D is uncertain. The V end was cut by 0 bases, the J end by 4 bases, with 15 bases between. Germline V gene sequence: CDR1 MGHRA, CDR2 YSYEKL. The CDR3 sequence is 16 residues long. The CDR3 DNA reads as TGCGCCAGCAGCCAAGAAGGCAGGATAGGAGGCTATGGCTACACCTTC. Amino acid sequence: CASSQEGRIGGYGYTF.

The CDR3 region is CASSRGTSADTQYF. The CDR3 DNA is TGTGCCAGCAGCAGAGGGACTAGCGCAGATACGCAGTATTTT. This sequence joins TRBV28 and TRBJ2-3, with TRBD2 matching over 10 bases. The germline gives CDR1 MDHEN, CDR2 SYDVKM. V was pared by 6 bases and J by 4 bases, with 4 bases of the junction left unmatched. This CDR3 spans 14 amino acids.

This sequence joins TRBV6-6 and TRBJ2-7, with 11 positions matching TRBD2. V gave up 5 bases and J gave up 4 bases; unmatched junction bases: 10. Germline V gene data show CDR1 as MNHNY and CDR2 as SVGAGI (reference sequence). This CDR3 is built from 16 residues. The CDR3 loop is CASSRERLAGLYEQYF. CDR3 nucleotide sequence: TGTGCCAGCAGTAGGGAGAGACTAGCGGGATTGTACGAGCAGTACTTC.

The V call is TRBV28, the J call TRBJ2-5; no definite D call. Germline CDR1 MDHEN, CDR2 SYDVKM. The CDR3 spans 12 residues. Trimming removed 3 bases at V and 4 bases at J, with 6 bases between. CDR3 residues: CASSFYGETQYF. The CDR3, as DNA: TGTGCCAGCAGTTTCTACGGAGAGACCCAGTACTTC.

The V and J genes are TRBV19 and TRBJ2-7; 9 nucleotides align to TRBD1. CDR3 length: 14 residues. The V gene's germline CDR1 is LNHDA and CDR2 SQIVND (reference sequence). V gave up 5 bases and J gave up 4 bases; unmatched junction bases: 6. CDR3 residues: CASSETGGIYEQYF. In nucleotides, the CDR3 is TGTGCCAGTAGTGAGACAGGGGGGATTTACGAGCAGTACTTC.

The J gene is TRBJ1-3, the V gene TRBV27, with 10 bases fitting TRBD1. Germline lookup yields CDR1 MNHEY and CDR2 SMNVEV (reference sequence). Unmatched junction bases numbered 5, after V lost 5 bases and J lost 1 base. This CDR3 contains 16 residues. In nucleotides, the CDR3 is TGTGCCAGCAGTACCGGACAGGGGGAGTCTGGAAACACCATATATTTT. This sequence encodes CASSTGQGESGNTIYF.

The rearrangement links TRBV30 to TRBJ1-1; unclear D gene. CDR3 length: 10 amino acids. Trimming took off 1 base at V and 5 bases at J, with 2 bases between the two ends. Germline CDR1 GTSNPN, CDR2 SVGIG (reference sequence). This chain's CDR3 is CAWSGTEAFF. The CDR3 DNA reads as TGTGCCTGGAGTGGGACTGAAGCTTTCTTT. Full variable domain (remainder filled in from reference TRBV30 and TRBJ1-1): SQTIHQWPATLVQPVGSPLSLECTVEGTSNPNLYWYRQAAGRGLQLLFYSVGIGQISSEVPQNLSASRPQDRQFILSSKKLLLSDSGFYLCAWSGTEAFFGQGTRLTVV.

The V call is TRBV25-1, the J call TRBJ2-3; TRBD2 matches at 10 bases. The ends lost 4 bases at V and 2 bases at J; junction bases unmatched: 12. Looked up from germline, CDR1 is MGHDK and CDR2 is SYGVNS. CDR3 length: 18 residues. CDR3 sequence: CASSGQREREGPTDTQYF. The DNA of the CDR3 is TGTGCCAGCAGTGGACAACGGGAGCGGGAGGGCCCCACAGATACGCAGTATTTT.

The chain links TRBV4-3 to TRBJ2-2; D may match TRBD1 or TRBD2 (5 bases each). Germline V gene sequence: CDR1 LGHNA, CDR2 YSLEER. V was cut by 0 bases and J by 4 bases, with 15 bases left in between. The CDR3 consists of 17 residues. The CDR3 protein is CASSQDTVGARTGELFF. The DNA for the CDR3 is TGCGCCAGCAGCCAAGATACCGTCGGGGCTCGCACCGGGGAGCTGTTTTTT.

This chain links TRBV7-9 with TRBJ2-3, with D perhaps TRBD2 (6 bases). CDR1 and CDR2 (germline): SEHNR, FQNEAQ (reference sequence). The CDR3 loop spans 14 amino acids. V shed 1 base and J shed 4 bases, with 9 bases lying between them. The DNA of the CDR3 is TGTGCCAGCAGCTTAGTAGCGGAAGCAGATACGCAGTATTTT. Its translation: CASSLVAEADTQYF.

CDR3 bases: TGTGCCAGCAGCTTGATACTAGCGGGGGCCGATACGCAGTATTTT. Translation gives CASSLILAGADTQYF. The chain couples TRBV5-6 to TRBJ2-3; the match to TRBD2 covers 11 bases. CDR3 length equals 15 residues. The V and J ends lost 1 base and 6 bases, in that order; junction bases with no gene match: 4. Germline loops: CDR1 SGHDT, CDR2 YYEEEE.

The V gene is TRBV7-9, the J gene TRBJ1-4, with 7 bases that match TRBD1. The CDR3 contains 14 residues. V shed 3 bases and J 7 bases; nucleotides not matched to a gene: 5. Germline values: CDR1 SEHNR, CDR2 FQNEAQ (reference sequence). The DNA for the CDR3 is TGTGCCAGCAGCTTGGAAGGGGGCATTGAAAAACTGTTTTTT. This encodes CASSLEGGIEKLFF.

V usage is TRBV10-1 and J usage is TRBJ2-4, with 14 positions matching TRBD2. The germline CDR1 and CDR2 sequences are WNHNN and SYGVQD (reference sequence). The trim removed 8 bases at V and 2 bases at J, leaving 17 bases unmatched. The CDR3 loop spans 20 amino acids. The CDR3 loop is CASPVGSGTSGSLSKNIQYF. DNA of the CDR3: TGCGCCAGCCCGGTCGGGAGTGGGACTAGCGGGAGTCTGTCCAAAAACATTCAGTACTTC.

This rearrangement joins TRBV27 to TRBJ1-2; D not certain. This CDR3 contains 17 residues. V dropped 3 bases and J dropped 4 bases, with 21 bases sitting between them. Germline V gene sequence: CDR1 MNHEY, CDR2 SMNVEV (reference sequence). This CDR3 is CASSFWTPGVGIYGYTF. DNA of the CDR3: TGTGCCAGCAGTTTTTGGACCCCAGGCGTTGGCATCTATGGCTACACCTTC.

The chain has TRBV28 and TRBJ2-7, with 8 positions matching TRBD2. V lost 8 bases and J lost 6; bases outside the gene matches: 6. This CDR3 contains 12 residues. In germline, CDR1 is MDHEN, CDR2 SYDVKM. The CDR3, as DNA: TGTGCCAGCGAGGCGGGAGGAAGCGAGCAGTACTTC. Residues: CASEAGGSEQYF.

The CDR3 is CASSFPGLMADTQYF. CDR3 nucleotides: TGTGCCAGCAGTTTCCCGGGATTAATGGCAGATACGCAGTATTTT. The rearrangement joins TRBV28 to TRBJ2-3; D may be TRBD2 (5 bases). V lost 3 bases, J lost 4 bases, and 14 bases lay in between. Germline CDR1 and CDR2: MDHEN and SYDVKM. The CDR3 extends over 15 amino acids.

The table lists this clone with a few counts. The chain's CDR3 is CATAGLAHTGELFF. In DNA form, the CDR3 reads TGTGCCACCGCGGGACTAGCTCACACCGGGGAGCTGTTTTTT. The chain has TRBV19 and TRBJ2-2; 9 nucleotides match TRBD2. CDR3 size: 14 residues. V was pared by 10 bases and J by 3 bases, with 6 bases of the junction left unmatched. Germline V lookup: CDR1 LNHDA, CDR2 SQIVND (reference sequence).

The chain is built from TRBV11-2 and TRBJ2-7, with no clear D. Germline V lookup: CDR1 SGHAT, CDR2 FQNNGV. There are 14 residues in the CDR3. V dropped 1 base and J dropped 2 bases, with 9 bases sitting between them. The CDR3 reads CASSLAGLAYEQYF. The CDR3 bases are TGTGCCAGCAGCTTAGCCGGTCTCGCCTACGAGCAGTACTTC.